Listed below are T cell receptor beta chains from one sample, sequenced in a study of cytomegalovirus exposure and HLA in healthy donors. Using immunoSEQ multiplex PCR, the repertoire was profiled, and TCRdb retains in-frame clones only, with some absent. The sample includes around 170,000 clones, around 86% of them seen just once. Input material: PBMCs. Source of these receptors: a man between 40 and 49 years old in good health and CMV-seropositive. CDR3s include the opening cysteine and the closing phenylalanine or tryptophan. The order of the fields is J gene, clone size, D gene, V gene, CDR3 DNA, CDR3 protein. The D gene is left open where the match is weak. Some rows have no size entry. The others give once, few or many, or a class for an expanded clone.

TRBJ2-7,NA,TRBD2,TRBV28,TGTGCCAGCAGTTCCCCGGGGGGGGGCCGTACCTACGAGCAGTACTTC,CASSSPGGGRTYEQYF
TRBJ1-2,NA,TRBD1,TRBV4-1,TGCGCCAGCAGCCAAGTCGGGACAGGGCTATTCTATGGCTACACCTTC,CASSQVGTGLFYGYTF
TRBJ2-4,NA,TRBD2,TRBV2,TGTGCCAGCAGGGGGGGGAGGGTGGATGCCAAAAACATTCAGTACTTC,CASRGGRVDAKNIQYF
TRBJ2-5,once,TRBD1,TRBV7-7,TGTGCTAGCAGCCCGACAGGGTTGGGAGAGACCCAGTACTTC,CASSPTGLGETQYF
TRBJ1-1,NA,NA,TRBV30,TGTGCCTGGAGCGGCGGGGGGATTGGATCAGCTTTCTTT,CAWSGGGIGSAFF
TRBJ2-1,NA,NA,TRBV6-5,TGTGCCAGCAGTTACGATGCGAGCTCCTACAATGAGCAGTTCTTC,CASSYDASSYNEQFF
TRBJ1-3,once,NA,TRBV19,TGTGCCAGTAGTATCGGGGGGATCAGCTCTGGAAACACCATATATTTT,CASSIGGISSGNTIYF
TRBJ1-1,NA,NA,TRBV18,TGTGCCAGCTCACCTTTAGTAAACACTGAAGCTTTCTTT,CASSPLVNTEAFF
TRBJ2-2,NA,NA,TRBV19,TGTGCCAGTAGTGCCACTCGGGGCACCGGGGAGCTGTTTTTT,CASSATRGTGELFF
TRBJ2-7,NA,NA,TRBV5-4,TGTGCCAGCAGCTCCCGCGCGGGGACAGTGATCAACGAGCAGTACTTC,CASSSRAGTVINEQYF
TRBJ1-4,few,NA,TRBV5-1,TGCGCCAGCAGCAACGGGAGCAATGAAAAACTGTTTTTT,CASSNGSNEKLFF
TRBJ1-2,NA,TRBD1,TRBV9,TGTGCCAGCGGGTACGACAGGGACTACACCTTC,CASGYDRDYTF
TRBJ1-1,NA,TRBD1,TRBV10-3,TGTGCCATCAGTGAGTCCCCCCCTCCGGGACAGGGCACTGAAGCTTTCTTT,CAISESPPPGQGTEAFF
TRBJ2-5,NA,NA,TRBV27,TGTGCCAGCAGTTTGGTCAGCGGTACAGACTTAGTGACCCAGTACTTC,CASSLVSGTDLVTQYF
TRBJ2-5,few,NA,TRBV5-4,TGTGCCAGCAGCTTAATATCGGAGGGAGAGACCCAGTACTTC,CASSLISEGETQYF
TRBJ1-4,few,TRBD1,TRBV2,TGTGCCAGCTTATCACGGGACAGGGGTGAAAAACTGTTTTTT,CASLSRDRGEKLFF
TRBJ1-2,NA,NA,TRBV6-5,TGTGCCAGCAGTTACTCGGGGGCAGGCTATGGCTACACCTTC,CASSYSGAGYGYTF
TRBJ1-2,NA,NA,TRBV4-3,TGCGCCAGCAGCCAAGATTACATCTATGGCTACACCTTC,CASSQDYIYGYTF
TRBJ1-2,NA,NA,TRBV30,TGTGCCTGGGGCCCATGGCAGGGAAGTGGCTACACCTTC,CAWGPWQGSGYTF
TRBJ2-2,NA,TRBD1,TRBV11-3,TGTGCCAGCAGCCGGGGACAGGGGGCAACCGGGGAGCTGTTTTTT,CASSRGQGATGELFF
TRBJ1-1,NA,NA,TRBV21-1,TGTGCCAGCAGCAAAGTGACAACGGCTTTCTTT,CASSKVTTAFF
TRBJ1-3,few,NA,TRBV5-6,TGTGCCAGCAGCCGCGCCCGAGACACCATATATTTT,CASSRARDTIYF
TRBJ1-4,NA,TRBD1,TRBV6-5,TGTGCCAGCAGAGTAACAGGGGCGAGTAATGAAAAACTGTTTTTT,CASRVTGASNEKLFF
TRBJ2-7,NA,TRBD2,TRBV14,TGTGCCAGCAGCCAAGTTACCGAATCCTCGAGCGGGGGGGCTCCCTACGAGCAGTACTTC,CASSQVTESSSGGAPYEQYF
TRBJ1-6,NA,NA,TRBV7-3,TGTGCCAGCAGCTTAATGGGGCAGCCCAATTCACCCCTCCACTTT,CASSLMGQPNSPLHF
TRBJ1-1,NA,NA,TRBV9,TGTGCCAGCAGCATGAAGCCACCCCCCTCTGAAGCTTTCTTT,CASSMKPPPSEAFF
TRBJ2-7,NA,NA,TRBV28,TGTGCCAGCAGTAGCCAGGGCCCTTTTTACGAGCAGTACTTC,CASSSQGPFYEQYF
TRBJ2-2,NA,TRBD1,TRBV15,TGTGCCACCAGCAGAGGGGACAGGGCATTCAACACCGGGGAGCTGTTTTTT,CATSRGDRAFNTGELFF
TRBJ2-3,NA,TRBD2,TRBV29-1,TGCAGCGTTGGAGGGCGGGGACTAGGGTCTGCAGATACGCAGTATTTT,CSVGGRGLGSADTQYF
TRBJ2-2,NA,TRBD2,TRBV11-2,TGTGCCAGCAGCTTAGCTGCCCTAGCGGGGGGCCCGGCCGGGGAGCTGTTTTTT,CASSLAALAGGPAGELFF
TRBJ2-4,NA,TRBD1,TRBV4-3,TGCGCCAGCGCCGGGACAGTAGCCAAAAACATTCAGTACTTC,CASAGTVAKNIQYF
TRBJ2-7,NA,TRBD1,TRBV6-5,TGTGCCAGCAGGCGACAGGGGGGGAACCCGTACTTC,CASRRQGGNPYF